The T cell receptor beta chain under discussion was sequenced for a study of CD8+ T cells in alopecia areata. The study's findings and limits: Many of the expanded lesional clones endured in scalp and blood while on tofacitinib.

V was cut by 0 bases and J by 5 bases, with 13 bases left in between. CDR3 length equals 14 residues. CDR1 and CDR2 from the germline V gene are GTSNPN and SVGIG (reference sequence). The treatment here: oral pan-JAK inhibitor, 5-10 mg twice daily. On this clone: Antigen specificity is unknown.

The sequencing template was cDNA reverse transcribed from extracted RNA. Profiled with immunoSEQ multiplex PCR; TCRdb holds only in-frame clones, not every one. The data show around 180,000 clones, roughly three fifths seen once. The specimen comprised CD4+ T cells sorted from blood, sampled around week 49, from a patient treated with tofacitinib. This sequence joins TRBV30 and TRBJ1-2; maybe TRBD1 (5 bases). The receptor was isolated from a human donor with alopecia areata. Written as DNA, the CDR3 is TGTGCCTGGAGTGTACGGGACGCAGAGTATGGCTACACCTTC. The encoded protein is CAWSVRDAEYGYTF. Filled out from reference TRBV30 and TRBJ1-2, the complete variable domain reads SQTIHQWPATLVQPVGSPLSLECTVEGTSNPNLYWYRQAAGRGLQLLFYSVGIGQISSEVPQNLSASRPQDRQFILSSKKLLLSDSGFYLCAWSVRDAEYGYTFGSGTRLTVV.